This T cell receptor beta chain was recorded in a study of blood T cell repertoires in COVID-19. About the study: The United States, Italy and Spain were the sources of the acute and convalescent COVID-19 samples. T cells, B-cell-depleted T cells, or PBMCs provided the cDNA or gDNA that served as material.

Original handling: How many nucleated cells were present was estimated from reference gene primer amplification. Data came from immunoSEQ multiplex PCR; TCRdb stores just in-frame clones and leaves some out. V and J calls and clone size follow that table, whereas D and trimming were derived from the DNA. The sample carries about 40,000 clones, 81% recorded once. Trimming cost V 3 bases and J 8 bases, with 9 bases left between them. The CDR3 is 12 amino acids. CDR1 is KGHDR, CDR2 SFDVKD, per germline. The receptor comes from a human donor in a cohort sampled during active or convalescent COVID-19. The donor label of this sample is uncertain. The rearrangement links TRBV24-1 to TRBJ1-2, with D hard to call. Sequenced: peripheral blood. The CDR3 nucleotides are TGTGCCACCAGTGATCTCCGTGAGGGCTACACCTTC. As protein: CATSDLREGYTF.